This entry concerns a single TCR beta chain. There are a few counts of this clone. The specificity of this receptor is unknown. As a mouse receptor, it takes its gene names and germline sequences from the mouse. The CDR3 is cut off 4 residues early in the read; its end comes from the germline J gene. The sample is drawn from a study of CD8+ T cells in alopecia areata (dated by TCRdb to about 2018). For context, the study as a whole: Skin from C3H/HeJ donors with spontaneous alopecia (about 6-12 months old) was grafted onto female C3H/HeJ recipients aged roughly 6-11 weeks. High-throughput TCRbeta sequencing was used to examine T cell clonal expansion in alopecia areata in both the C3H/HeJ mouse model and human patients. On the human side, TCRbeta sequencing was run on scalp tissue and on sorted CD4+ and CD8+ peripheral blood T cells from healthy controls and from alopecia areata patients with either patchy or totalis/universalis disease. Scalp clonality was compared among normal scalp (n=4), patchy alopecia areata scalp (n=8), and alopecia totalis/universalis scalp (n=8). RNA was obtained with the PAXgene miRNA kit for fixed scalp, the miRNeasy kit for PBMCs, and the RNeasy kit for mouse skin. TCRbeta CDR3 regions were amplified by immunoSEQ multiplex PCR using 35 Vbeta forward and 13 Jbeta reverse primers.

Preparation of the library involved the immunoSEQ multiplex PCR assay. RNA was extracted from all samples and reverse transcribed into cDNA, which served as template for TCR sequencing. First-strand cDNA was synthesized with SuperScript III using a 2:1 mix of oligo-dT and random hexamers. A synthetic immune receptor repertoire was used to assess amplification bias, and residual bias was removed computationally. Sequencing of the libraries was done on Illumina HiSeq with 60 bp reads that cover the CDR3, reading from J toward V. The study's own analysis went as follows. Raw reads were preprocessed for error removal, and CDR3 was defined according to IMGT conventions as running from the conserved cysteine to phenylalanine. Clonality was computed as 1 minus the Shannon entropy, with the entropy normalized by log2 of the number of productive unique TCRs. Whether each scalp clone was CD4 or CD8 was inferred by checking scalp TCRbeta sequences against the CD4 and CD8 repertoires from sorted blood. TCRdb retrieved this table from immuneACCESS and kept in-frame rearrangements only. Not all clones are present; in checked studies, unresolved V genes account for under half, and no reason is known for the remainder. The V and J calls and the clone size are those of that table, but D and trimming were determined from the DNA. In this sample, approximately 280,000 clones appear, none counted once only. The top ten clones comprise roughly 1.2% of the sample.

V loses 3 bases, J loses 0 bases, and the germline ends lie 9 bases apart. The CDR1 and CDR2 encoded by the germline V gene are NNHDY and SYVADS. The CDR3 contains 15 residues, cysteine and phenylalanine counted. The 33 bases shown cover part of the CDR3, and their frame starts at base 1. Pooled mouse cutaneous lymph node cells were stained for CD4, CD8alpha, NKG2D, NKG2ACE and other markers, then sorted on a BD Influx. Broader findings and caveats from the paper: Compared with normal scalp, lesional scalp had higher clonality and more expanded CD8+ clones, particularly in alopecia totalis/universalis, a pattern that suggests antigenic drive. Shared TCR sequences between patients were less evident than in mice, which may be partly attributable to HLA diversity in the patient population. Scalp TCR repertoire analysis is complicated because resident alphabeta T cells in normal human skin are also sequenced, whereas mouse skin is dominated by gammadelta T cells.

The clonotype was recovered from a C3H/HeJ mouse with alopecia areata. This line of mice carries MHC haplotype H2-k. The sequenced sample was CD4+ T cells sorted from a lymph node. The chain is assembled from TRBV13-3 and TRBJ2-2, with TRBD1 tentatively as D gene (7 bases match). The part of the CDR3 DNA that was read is TGTGCCAGCAGTGGAGGGGGCCCAAACACCGGG. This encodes CASSGGGPNTG. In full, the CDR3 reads CASSGGGPNTGQLYF.